A selection of T cell receptor beta chains follows, all from one sample in a study of blood T cell repertoires in COVID-19. Some clones are missing from TCRdb's copy, which holds only in-frame ones; the method was immunoSEQ multiplex PCR. Of about 350,000 clones in the sample, roughly nine tenths are singletons; the top ten hold approximately 3.1%. Sequenced: PBMCs or T cells enriched from blood (not recorded which). The receptors originated from a woman in her 30s who had recovered from COVID-19. Both conserved end residues are part of each CDR3. Each record gives: clone size, V gene, D gene, J gene, CDR3 DNA, CDR3 protein. A D gene is named only where the DNA matches it firmly. Size tells how often a clone was seen (once, few, many) or the class of an expanded clone, and some rows leave it out.

>once|TRBV12-3/TRBV12-4|-|TRBJ2-7
TGTGCCAGCAGTATACAGGTCTCCGAGCAGTACTTC
CASSIQVSEQYF
>-|TRBV7-2|-|TRBJ1-5
TGTGCCAGCAGCTTGCGGGGTAGCAATCAGCCCCAGCATTTT
CASSLRGSNQPQHF
>-|TRBV28|-|TRBJ1-6
TGTGCCAGCAGTGCCTACAGGTTCCGCTCCTATAATTCACCCCTCCACTTT
CASSAYRFRSYNSPLHF
>-|TRBV19|-|TRBJ1-6
TGTGCCAGTAAATCGGTGGGCAGCTCCTATAATTCACCCCTCCACTTT
CASKSVGSSYNSPLHF
>-|TRBV5-1|-|TRBJ1-3
TGCGCCAGCAGCTTGGGGACAGCCACTGGAAACACCATATATTTT
CASSLGTATGNTIYF
>-|TRBV6-5|-|TRBJ2-1
TGTGCCAGCAGTTACTCGGGACTGGGGGAGCAGTTCTTC
CASSYSGLGEQFF
>-|TRBV4-1|-|TRBJ1-2
TGCGCCAGCAGCCAAGATCTGTCAGGGCGCCCTTATGGCTACACCTTC
CASSQDLSGRPYGYTF
>-|TRBV14|TRBD2|TRBJ2-7
TGTGCCAGCAGCCTGACTAGCGGGAGGTACGAGCAGTACTTC
CASSLTSGRYEQYF
>-|TRBV9|-|TRBJ2-2
TGTGCCAGCAGCGTAACAGAAAACACCGGGGAGCTGTTTTTT
CASSVTENTGELFF
>-|TRBV7-6|TRBD1|TRBJ2-2
TGTGCCAGCAGCCCCTCAGGGGGCTCGAACACCGGGGAGCTGTTTTTT
CASSPSGGSNTGELFF
>-|TRBV7-2|-|TRBJ2-2
TGTGCCACCTCCGGGTCGAACACCGGGGAGCTGTTTTTT
CATSGSNTGELFF
>once|TRBV29-1|TRBD2|TRBJ2-2
TGCAGCGTTGGGGAGCGGGGGATGGAGGAGCTGTTTTTT
CSVGERGMEELFF
>-|TRBV12-3/TRBV12-4|TRBD2|TRBJ2-1
TGTGCCAGCAGTCTGACTAGCCCTAGTGAGCAGTTCTTC
CASSLTSPSEQFF
>once|TRBV6-4|-|TRBJ2-3
TGTGCCAGCAGTGCTTCCCCAACTAGTCGGGGCACAGATACGCAGTATTTT
CASSASPTSRGTDTQYF
>-|TRBV5-6|TRBD1|TRBJ2-7
TGTGCCAGCAGCCAAACAGGGGTGAGCTCCTACGAGCAGTACTTC
CASSQTGVSSYEQYF
>-|TRBV4-1|-|TRBJ2-5
TGCGCCAGCAGCCAAGTTGGCCTAGTGGAGACCCAGTACTTC
CASSQVGLVETQYF